The rows below give T cell receptor beta chains drawn from one sample of a study of T cells after yellow fever vaccination. TCRdb passed the 5' RACE reads through MiXCR, listing each CDR3 protein once. The sample consists of 500,000 to 650,000 distinct CDR3 sequences, less than 15% of them appearing once. Sequenced here: PBMCs, sampled on the day of the yellow fever booster vaccination. The receptors originated from a man in his thirties or forties who received the YFV17D yellow fever vaccine. The CDR3 runs from the conserved cysteine through the conserved F or W. Fields, in order: D gene, V gene, clone size, J gene, CDR3 protein, CDR3 DNA. The D gene is left open where the match is weak. For some rows the clone size is stated as once, few or many, or as a class when expanded; others skip it.

d_gene: TRBD2; v_gene: TRBV5-1; abundance: .; j_gene: TRBJ2-1; CDR3aa: CASKGSGRARYNEQFF; CDR3nt: TGCGCCAGTAAGGGTAGCGGGAGAGCGCGTTACAATGAGCAGTTCTTC
d_gene: .; v_gene: TRBV9; abundance: few; j_gene: TRBJ2-1; CDR3aa: CASSRQPSAYNEQFF; CDR3nt: TGTGCCAGCAGCCGTCAACCCTCGGCTTACAATGAGCAGTTCTTC
d_gene: TRBD1; v_gene: TRBV10-2; abundance: few; j_gene: TRBJ2-4; CDR3aa: CASSESRQGNIQYF; CDR3nt: TGCGCCAGCAGTGAGTCGCGACAGGGAAACATTCAGTACTTC
d_gene: .; v_gene: TRBV21-1; abundance: few; j_gene: TRBJ2-7; CDR3aa: CASSKMTCWSYEQYF; CDR3nt: TGTGCCAGCAGCAAAATGACATGCTGGTCCTACGAGCAGTACTTC
d_gene: TRBD2; v_gene: TRBV28; abundance: few; j_gene: TRBJ2-1; CDR3aa: CASSSPAGLAGNQFF; CDR3nt: TGTGCCAGCAGTTCCCCGGCTGGACTAGCGGGAAACCAGTTCTTC
d_gene: TRBD1; v_gene: TRBV5-4; abundance: .; j_gene: TRBJ1-2; CDR3aa: CASSWNRGRPDGYTF; CDR3nt: TGTGCCAGCAGCTGGAACAGGGGGCGCCCCGATGGCTACACCTTC
d_gene: .; v_gene: TRBV4-1; abundance: few; j_gene: TRBJ2-1; CDR3aa: CASSQEGAGANEQFF; CDR3nt: TGCGCCAGCAGCCAAGAGGGGGCAGGGGCAAATGAGCAGTTCTTC
d_gene: .; v_gene: TRBV15; abundance: .; j_gene: TRBJ2-1; CDR3aa: CATSRGRALPLQFF; CDR3nt: TGTGCCACCAGCAGAGGCCGGGCCCTACCATTACAGTTCTTC
d_gene: .; v_gene: TRBV5-6; abundance: .; j_gene: TRBJ1-4; CDR3aa: CASSLRDGASEKLFF; CDR3nt: TGTGCCAGCAGCTTGAGGGACGGAGCATCTGAAAAACTGTTTTTT
d_gene: TRBD2; v_gene: TRBV12-3/TRBV12-4; abundance: few; j_gene: TRBJ2-2; CDR3aa: CASGLREGNTGELFF; CDR3nt: TGTGCCAGCGGCTTGCGGGAGGGGAACACCGGGGAGCTGTTTTTT
d_gene: TRBD2; v_gene: TRBV27; abundance: few; j_gene: TRBJ2-6; CDR3aa: CASSLGRDYSGANVLTF; CDR3nt: TGTGCCAGCAGTTTAGGCAGGGACTACTCTGGGGCCAACGTCCTGACTTTC
d_gene: TRBD1; v_gene: TRBV20-1; abundance: .; j_gene: TRBJ1-6; CDR3aa: CSALDRGYSPLHF; CDR3nt: TGCAGTGCTCTTGACAGGGGATATTCACCCCTCCACTTT
d_gene: TRBD2; v_gene: TRBV19; abundance: .; j_gene: TRBJ2-3; CDR3aa: CASSNGLAATDTQYF; CDR3nt: TGTGCCAGTAGTAACGGACTAGCAGCCACAGATACGCAGTATTTT
d_gene: .; v_gene: TRBV5-1; abundance: .; j_gene: TRBJ1-3; CDR3aa: CASSFGWVSSGNTIYF; CDR3nt: TGCGCCAGCAGCTTTGGCTGGGTATCCTCTGGAAACACCATATATTTT
d_gene: TRBD1; v_gene: TRBV20-1; abundance: .; j_gene: TRBJ1-1; CDR3aa: CSARDLKGASSEAFF; CDR3nt: TGCAGTGCTAGAGATTTAAAGGGGGCGTCATCTGAAGCTTTCTTT
d_gene: .; v_gene: TRBV20-1; abundance: .; j_gene: TRBJ1-5; CDR3aa: CSANRGRENQPQHF; CDR3nt: TGCAGTGCCAACAGAGGCAGGGAAAATCAGCCCCAGCATTTT
d_gene: TRBD1; v_gene: TRBV20-1; abundance: .; j_gene: TRBJ1-2; CDR3aa: CSSSGQNYGYTF; CDR3nt: TGCAGTTCCTCGGGACAGAACTATGGCTACACCTTC